Detailed here is one T cell receptor (beta chain). The table came from immunoSEQ multiplex PCR; TCRdb's copy has only in-frame clones and leaves some out. Of tens of thousands of clones detected, around 89% appear once; the ten largest clones hold 0.8% to 0.9%. This entry is derived from a study of T cell changes during pregnancy in multiple sclerosis. The germline gives CDR1 SGHDT, CDR2 YYEEEE. CDR3 length equals 16 residues. V gave up 1 base and J gave up 1 base; unmatched junction bases: 7. The chain recombines TRBV5-6 with TRBJ1-1, with TRBD1 matching over 7 bases. The source was peripheral blood, collected in the first trimester of pregnancy. The sequence came from a female donor in good health, enrolled as a control in a pregnancy study. The CDR3 coding sequence is TGTGCCAGCAGCTTGTTCGACCGGGACAGGAACACTGAAGCTTTCTTT. Protein sequence: CASSLFDRDRNTEAFF. Using reference TRBV5-6 and TRBJ1-1 for the parts outside the CDR3, the full variable domain is DAGVTQSPTHLIKTRGQQVTLRCSPKSGHDTVSWYQQALGQGPQFIFQYYEEEERQRGNFPDRFSGHQFPNYSSELNVNALLLGDSALYLCASSLFDRDRNTEAFFGQGTRLTVV.